This is a list of T cell receptor beta chains from one sample in a study of control samples from healthy donors and cancer patients. Assay: immunoSEQ multiplex PCR; the TCRdb copy retains only in-frame clones and omits some. The sample has about 100,000 clones; approximately 82% are singletons. Material: blood. These receptors originate from a man between 18 and 29 years old in good health. Each CDR3 is given with its conserved first and last residue.

V	CDR3
TRBV7-2	CASSGGTGGFLGTEAFF
TRBV18	CASSPRSRTDTQYF
TRBV6-5	CASSPGTFFSYEQYF
TRBV7-2	CASRLKGANTQYF
TRBV11-2	CASSPSLRGELTYTEAFF
TRBV4-1	CASSPRVQDTQYF
TRBV15	CATSRAGLGSTEAFF
TRBV27	CASSLSIDRGGYTF
TRBV7-2	CASSPGQLEGYTF
TRBV5-1	CASSLEGGDEAFF
TRBV5-1	CASSSTGIGNTIYF
TRBV18	CASSPRPNEKLFF
TRBV6-4	CASSEGGQGYGYTF
TRBV7-2	CASSLASLRAHDVYGYTF
TRBV12-5	CASGLATGTGRSETQYF
TRBV2	CASSGQGRGQETQYF
TRBV10-2	CASSEIEVNTGELFF
TRBV11-2	CASRPSQTGSNYGYTF
TRBV7-9	CASSLGPGGADNEQFF
TRBV30	CAWSVQQGTGELFF
TRBV10-3	CAISEPTNTGTEAFF
TRBV30	CAWSAGQNPGQPQHF